The T cell receptor (beta chain) described here comes from a study of blood T cells in healthy people across ages. General observations from the study: Observed TCR beta diversity per million T cells went down as age went up. This fall followed a roughly linear course with age.

Of note for this clonotype: Its antigen remains unidentified. The junction departs from the called germline gene at one end, perhaps through a read error.

With a J-beta primer mix and a sample-barcoded 5' primer, a second PCR ran about 7 to 12 cycles. TCRdb analysed the 5' RACE reads with MiXCR anew, one entry per CDR3 protein. The table has approximately 820,000 distinct CDR3 sequences, roughly 44% seen once. The receptor's source is a man aged 60-69 years in good health. The specimen sequenced was blood.

CDR3 DNA: TGCGCCAGCAGCGTTTCAGGGCTGGGCACCGGGGAGCTGTTTTTT. Translating gives CASSVSGLGTGELFF. V and J are TRBV9 and TRBJ2-2, with D possibly matching TRBD1 (5 bases). Germline values: CDR1 SGDLS, CDR2 YYNGEE. The CDR3 totals 15 residues.